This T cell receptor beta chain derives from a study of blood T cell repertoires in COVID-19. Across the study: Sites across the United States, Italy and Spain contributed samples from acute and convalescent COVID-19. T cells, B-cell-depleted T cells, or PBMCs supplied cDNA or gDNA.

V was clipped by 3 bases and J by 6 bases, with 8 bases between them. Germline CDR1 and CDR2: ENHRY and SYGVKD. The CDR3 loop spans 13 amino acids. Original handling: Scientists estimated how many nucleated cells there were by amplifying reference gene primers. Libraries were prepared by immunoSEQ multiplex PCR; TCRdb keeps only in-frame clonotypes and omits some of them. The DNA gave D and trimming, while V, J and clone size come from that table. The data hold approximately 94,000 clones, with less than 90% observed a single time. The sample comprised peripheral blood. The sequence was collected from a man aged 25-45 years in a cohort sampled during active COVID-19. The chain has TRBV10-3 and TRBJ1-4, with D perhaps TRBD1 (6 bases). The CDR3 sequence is CAISDAGDEKLFF. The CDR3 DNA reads TGTGCCATCAGTGATGCAGGGGATGAAAAACTGTTTTTT.